This T cell receptor (beta chain) was captured in a study of T cell responses to AZD1222 COVID-19 vaccine. About this clone itself: Its cognate antigen is unknown.

The assay was immunoSEQ multiplex PCR, and TCRdb's table has in-frame clones only and misses some. This sample carries some 170,000 clones, about 90% of them seen once, and the ten largest clones take roughly 4.4%. Study-wide findings and caveats: The donors showed a predominance of white British ancestry and of females, with possible underestimation of clonal diversity.

The V gene lost 2 bases and the J gene lost 9 bases, with 14 bases spanning the gap. From germline, CDR1 is SGHTA and CDR2 FQGTGA. The CDR3 runs to 14 residues. Sequences were derived from peripheral blood, sampled on day 0 of MenACWY control vaccination. The chain has TRBV7-3 and TRBJ2-1; D is unclear. This sequence was found in an adult in good health. The CDR3 DNA reads TGTGCCAGCAGCTTACGATTTCCCGGGTCTGAGCAGTTCTTC. Amino acids: CASSLRFPGSEQFF.